These T cell receptor beta chains were read from a single sample in a study of blood T cell repertoires in COVID-19. Sequencing was performed with immunoSEQ multiplex PCR; in TCRdb, only in-frame clones are kept and a portion is missing. The sample records around 200,000 clones, about 85% being singletons. The material sequenced was PBMCs or T cells enriched from blood (not recorded which). The receptors derive from a man aged 40-49 years who had recovered from COVID-19. Each CDR3 is given with its conserved first and last residue. The D gene is left open where the match is weak. Not all rows give a size; the values are once, few, many and, for expanded clones, a class.

v_gene	j_gene	abundance	d_gene	CDR3aa	CDR3nt
TRBV4-1	TRBJ2-5	.	.	CASSKSLGASQETQYF	TGCGCCAGCAGCAAATCACTGGGGGCTAGTCAAGAGACCCAGTACTTC
TRBV14	TRBJ1-3	.	.	CASSPRADGNTIYF	TGTGCCAGCAGCCCCAGGGCGGATGGAAACACCATATATTTT
TRBV20-1	TRBJ1-2	.	.	CSAGGPLF	TGCAGTGCTGGAGGGCCTCTCTTC
TRBV19	TRBJ2-5	.	TRBD2	CASSPPTSGLQETQYF	TGTGCCAGTAGTCCCCCGACTAGCGGCCTCCAAGAGACCCAGTACTTC
TRBV6-1	TRBJ1-6	.	.	CASSESGKDSPLHF	TGTGCCAGCAGTGAATCGGGAAAGGATTCACCCCTCCACTTT
TRBV19	TRBJ1-5	.	TRBD1	CASSPKGQGGLRRNQPQHF	TGTGCCAGTAGTCCGAAGGGACAGGGAGGACTACGGCGCAATCAGCCCCAGCATTTT
TRBV9	TRBJ1-6	.	.	CASSPDGLPSNSPLHF	TGTGCCAGCAGCCCAGACGGGTTGCCCTCAAATTCACCCCTCCACTTT
TRBV18	TRBJ2-3	.	.	CASSLRTPKGILSTDTQYF	TGTGCCAGCTCCCTTCGAACCCCTAAGGGGATTCTAAGCACAGATACGCAGTATTTT
TRBV18	TRBJ1-4	.	TRBD1	CASSPRGQPNEKLFF	TGTGCCAGCTCACCACGGGGACAGCCTAATGAAAAACTGTTTTTT
TRBV14	TRBJ1-1	few	.	CASSPKLNTEAFF	TGTGCCAGCAGCCCAAAATTGAACACTGAAGCTTTCTTT
TRBV7-2	TRBJ2-7	.	.	CASSLTAGALYEQYF	TGTGCCAGCAGCTTAACAGCGGGCGCACTCTACGAGCAGTACTTC
TRBV7-3	TRBJ2-3	.	TRBD2	CASRLAEGDTDTQYF	TGTGCCAGCAGACTAGCGGAAGGGGACACAGATACGCAGTATTTT
TRBV11-3	TRBJ1-2	once	TRBD1	CASSKGQSYGYTF	TGTGCCAGCAGCAAGGGACAGAGCTATGGCTACACCTTC
TRBV13	TRBJ2-7	.	.	CASSPGDGHSYEQYF	TGTGCCAGCAGCCCGGGGGACGGCCACTCCTACGAGCAGTACTTC
TRBV19	TRBJ2-7	.	TRBD1	CASGQGLSYEQYF	TGTGCCAGCGGACAGGGGTTATCCTACGAGCAGTACTTC
TRBV12-3/TRBV12-4	TRBJ2-6	.	.	CASSSGANVLTF	TGTGCCAGCTCATCTGGGGCCAACGTCCTGACTTTC
TRBV19	TRBJ2-5	.	TRBD2	CASSGEGLNQETQYF	TGTGCCAGTAGTGGGGAGGGGCTGAACCAAGAGACCCAGTACTTC
TRBV29-1	TRBJ2-6	.	TRBD1	CSVGTGGVSGANVLTF	TGCAGCGTTGGAACAGGGGGCGTTTCTGGGGCCAACGTCCTGACTTTC
TRBV30	TRBJ1-2	.	TRBD1	CAWRGQGYYGYTF	TGTGCCTGGAGGGGACAGGGGTACTATGGCTACACCTTC
TRBV19	TRBJ2-1	few	TRBD2	CASYDQREGSYNEQFF	TGTGCCAGTTATGACCAGCGGGAGGGCTCCTACAATGAGCAGTTCTTC
TRBV4-2	TRBJ2-5	.	TRBD2	CASSQGNGRGKETQYF	TGTGCCAGCAGCCAAGGCAATGGGCGGGGGAAAGAGACCCAGTACTTC
TRBV19	TRBJ1-5	once	.	CASSIGSTGFQPQHF	TGTGCCAGTAGTATAGGTAGCACAGGGTTTCAGCCCCAGCATTTT
TRBV25-1	TRBJ2-1	.	TRBD1	CASMGQGSYNEQFF	TGTGCCAGCATGGGACAGGGTTCCTACAATGAGCAGTTCTTC
TRBV14	TRBJ2-3	.	.	CASSQELFTDTQYF	TGTGCCAGCAGCCAAGAACTCTTCACAGATACGCAGTATTTT
TRBV28	TRBJ2-2	.	.	CASSLVVGAQNTGELFF	TGTGCCAGCAGTTTAGTGGTTGGGGCGCAGAACACCGGGGAGCTGTTTTTT
TRBV6-2/TRBV6-3	TRBJ2-7	.	TRBD2	CASSSGIRAYEQYF	TGTGCCAGCAGTAGCGGGATACGGGCCTACGAGCAGTACTTC
TRBV2	TRBJ2-1	once	.	CASSGLATYNEQFF	TGTGCCAGCAGTGGGCTAGCGACCTACAATGAGCAGTTCTTC
TRBV5-4	TRBJ2-1	.	TRBD2	CASTLGGGLAGGYEQFF	TGTGCCAGCACCTTGGGGGGTGGACTAGCGGGAGGCTATGAGCAGTTCTTC
TRBV4-1	TRBJ1-3	.	.	CASSPFLIGNTIYF	TGCGCCAGCAGCCCTTTCTTAATTGGAAACACCATATATTTT
TRBV3-1/TRBV3-2	TRBJ1-1	.	.	CASSRRSGNTEAFF	TGTGCCAGCAGCCGACGGTCAGGGAACACTGAAGCTTTCTTT
TRBV3-1/TRBV3-2	TRBJ2-7	many	.	CASSQGSTGFTYEQYF	TGTGCCAGCAGCCAAGGTTCTACAGGTTTTACCTACGAGCAGTACTTC
TRBV19	TRBJ1-3	once	TRBD1	CASTDRAIFSGNTIYF	TGTGCCAGTACCGACAGGGCCATTTTCTCTGGAAACACCATATATTTT
TRBV5-4	TRBJ2-7	.	.	CASSLADRRSYEQYF	TGTGCCAGCAGCTTGGCGGACAGACGCTCCTACGAGCAGTACTTC
TRBV15	TRBJ2-2	.	TRBD1	CATRGTGEGTGELFF	TGTGCCACCAGAGGGACAGGGGAGGGCACCGGGGAGCTGTTTTTT
TRBV7-9	TRBJ1-1	few	.	CASSPGPMNTEAFF	TGTGCCAGCAGTCCAGGGCCGATGAACACTGAAGCTTTCTTT
TRBV19	TRBJ1-6	.	.	CASSISQGLTPLHF	TGTGCCAGTAGTATTAGCCAGGGGTTGACACCCCTCCACTTT
TRBV30	TRBJ1-3	.	.	CAWSVSRNTGNTIYF	TGTGCCTGGAGTGTATCCAGAAACACTGGAAACACCATATATTTT
TRBV15	TRBJ2-7	.	TRBD1	CATSRAAGQEGPEQYF	TGTGCCACCAGCAGGGCCGCGGGACAGGAAGGACCCGAGCAGTACTTC
TRBV15	TRBJ2-7	.	.	CATSDTSELSLYEQYF	TGTGCCACCAGCGACACTTCCGAACTGAGTCTCTACGAGCAGTACTTC
TRBV14	TRBJ1-2	once	TRBD1	CASSPRQGTDGYTF	TGTGCCAGCAGCCCCCGACAGGGCACGGATGGCTACACCTTC
TRBV5-1	TRBJ2-3	.	TRBD2	CASSTSSGSSDTQYF	TGCGCCAGCAGCACCTCTAGCGGGAGTTCGGATACGCAGTATTTT
TRBV19	TRBJ2-3	.	.	CASSMLQGSTDTQYF	TGTGCCAGTAGTATGTTACAGGGTAGCACAGATACGCAGTATTTT
TRBV5-5	TRBJ2-7	.	TRBD1	CASSLEWSGRGNEQYF	TGTGCCAGCAGCTTGGAGTGGTCGGGCAGGGGGAATGAGCAGTACTTC
TRBV2	TRBJ2-7	.	.	CASIVTYEQYF	TGTGCCAGCATAGTAACCTACGAGCAGTACTTC
TRBV6-4	TRBJ2-1	many	TRBD2	CASSEASGGYNEQFF	TGTGCCAGCAGTGAAGCTAGCGGGGGCTACAATGAGCAGTTCTTC
TRBV9	TRBJ2-1	.	TRBD2	CASNRLAGDNEQFF	TGTGCCAGCAACAGACTAGCGGGTGACAATGAGCAGTTCTTC
TRBV28	TRBJ1-3	.	TRBD1	CASSPAGAGTGTGNTIYF	TGTGCCAGCAGCCCTGCGGGCGCTGGGACAGGGACTGGAAACACCATATATTTT
TRBV9	TRBJ2-1	.	.	CASSVDGVGSYNEQFF	TGTGCCAGCAGCGTAGACGGGGTAGGCTCCTACAATGAGCAGTTCTTC
TRBV18	TRBJ2-1	.	.	CASSPQELPNEQFF	TGTGCCAGCTCACCACAGGAGCTGCCCAATGAGCAGTTCTTC
TRBV4-1	TRBJ2-7	.	.	CASSQERDAGAGCEQYF	TGCGCCAGCAGCCAAGAGCGGGACGCGGGTGCTGGGTGTGAGCAGTACTTC
TRBV4-2	TRBJ1-1	once	.	CASSQGLRDKGLVEAFF	TGTGCCAGCAGCCAAGGGCTCCGGGACAAAGGTTTAGTTGAAGCTTTCTTT
TRBV7-8	TRBJ1-1	.	.	CASSLGSGLGGPRPAFF	TGTGCCAGCAGCCTAGGCAGCGGCTTAGGGGGTCCCAGACCAGCTTTCTTT
TRBV9	TRBJ2-2	.	.	CASSVVGGSGSGELFF	TGTGCCAGCAGCGTAGTTGGTGGGAGTGGGTCCGGGGAGCTGTTTTTT
TRBV4-1	TRBJ1-1	.	.	CASSQDRRVENTEAFF	TGCGCCAGCAGCCAAGATCGGAGGGTCGAGAACACTGAAGCTTTCTTT
TRBV28	TRBJ2-1	.	.	CASSGVGSYNEQFF	TGTGCCAGTTCGGGGGTAGGCTCCTACAATGAGCAGTTCTTC
TRBV18	TRBJ1-6	.	.	CASSPFSTEIDSPLHF	TGTGCCAGCTCACCATTCTCGACAGAGATAGATTCACCCCTCCACTTT